This T cell receptor (beta chain) is from a study of T cell responses to AZD1222 COVID-19 vaccine. Overall study findings and caveats: Receipt of two AZD1222 doses was followed by a rise in Spike-specific TCR breadth and depth.

The data were produced by immunoSEQ multiplex PCR, yet TCRdb's version contains in-frame clones alone and is incomplete. The sample consists of more than 75,000 clones, around four fifths of them appearing once. The CDR3 totals 14 residues. Per germline, CDR1 ENHRY and CDR2 SYGVKD. V was trimmed by 6 bases and J by 1 base, leaving 12 bases between them. On this clone itself: Its specificity is not known.

The TCR sequence derives from an adult who received the AZD1222 COVID-19 vaccine. The sample was peripheral blood, taken 28 days after the second AZD1222 dose. The chain carries TRBV10-3 and TRBJ1-1, with D perhaps matching TRBD1 (5 bases). In nucleotides, the CDR3 is TGTGCCATCAGGCCCAGGGAGACGAACACTGAAGCTTTCTTT. Amino acid sequence: CAIRPRETNTEAFF.